This TCR beta chain was found in a study of regulatory T cells in long-lasting Graves disease (TCRdb year 2021). A note on the overall study: In the newly diagnosed Graves' disease group, patients had been taking antithyroid drugs for less than 3 months. Patients with persistent Graves' disease were compared with patients with newly diagnosed Graves' disease using TCR sequencing and RNA sequencing of peripheral blood. The study took place in China and was registered as a clinical trial. TCR sequencing covered some 13 persistent and about 20 newly diagnosed Graves' disease patients, 33 samples in total.

Worth noting for this clonotype: Its antigen remains unidentified. The sample holds no much larger clone one base away, and base qualities are not on file.

Overall study results and their limits: Persistent disease showed preferential use of TRBV28, TRBJ1-2 and TRBJ2-5, whereas newly diagnosed disease favored TRBV20-1 and TRBJ2-1. Persistent patients shared more public clonotypes among themselves (around 2,700) than newly diagnosed patients did (approximately 870). The study examined only peripheral blood because the primary lesion, thyroid tissue, could not be accessed. Lower TCR Shannon entropy and fewer highly expanded clones were observed in persistent Graves' disease patients than in newly diagnosed patients, which suggested clonal expansion. Only the TCR beta chain was sequenced and analyzed. The small sample size was acknowledged by the authors as a limitation that may reduce accuracy.

Libraries came from multiplex PCR. Sequencing instrument: Illumina HiSeq 4000. To build TCR beta libraries, CDR3 regions were amplified by Arm-PCR using iRepertoire HTBI primers. Gel purification was performed on PCR products prior to sequencing. In the original analysis: Across samples, some 62 TRBV and roughly 15 TRBJ segments were identified and used for gene usage analysis of CDR3 amino acid clonotypes. COPE and FqMerger were used to merge filtered high-quality paired reads into contigs. BLAST was used to align contigs to IMGT TRBV, TRBD and TRBJ reference genes, with CDR3 defined following IMGT. Any clonotype with a frequency above 0.1% was counted as a highly expanded clone. Shannon entropy served as the measure of repertoire diversity, while the Gini coefficient captured V-J evenness. Public clonotypes were defined as clonotypes shared by more than one individual. In-frame beta chains were kept once TCRdb had trimmed the public reads at Q25 with fastp and called clones with MiXCR. CDR3 protein sequences are deduplicated, and each keeps its most common genes and DNA. These V and J calls derive from TCRdb rather than the authors' analysis. Across this sample there are 370,000 or so distinct CDR3 sequences, with 16% seen only once. The ten biggest clones cover roughly 21% of the sample.

Read against the paper, the sample's time point label means: newly diagnosed GD, antithyroid drugs for less than 3 months. For both TCR sequencing and RNA sequencing, RNA was extracted from PBMCs using TRIzol. The diagnosis of Graves' disease followed American Thyroid Association guidelines. The patients came from an endocrinology department in Xi'an, China. From each patient, about 8.9 milliliters of peripheral blood was collected into an EDTA anticoagulant tube. Ficoll Paque Plus density gradient separation was used to isolate PBMCs, and no further T cell sorting was performed. An Agilent 2100 Bioanalyzer and agarose gel were used to assess RNA quality, and a NanoDrop 2000 was used to measure RNA concentration. The CDR3 goes from the cysteine to the phenylalanine over 13 residues. The sequence is cut down to CDR3 DNA, 39 bases in frame from base 1. As encoded in the germline V gene, CDR1 is MNHEY while CDR2 is SVGEGT. V is pared back by 2 bases and J by 5 bases, with 7 bases lying between the germline termini.

These same data were also listed under a study on T cells in Graves' hyperthyroidism and ophthalmopathy. The second paper further reports: Stable Graves' hyperthyroidism was defined as no progression to ophthalmopathy during 18 months of follow-up. Hyperthyroidism patients were aged 18 to 65 years and newly diagnosed, with disease duration of less than 2 months. Any patient with an uncontrolled infection, another autoimmune disease, pregnancy or lactation was excluded. Diagnoses were based on clinical symptoms, serum thyroxine and TRAb, thyroid ultrasound and orbital computed tomography. The first round of RT-PCR for the TCR CDR3 was performed with the HTBI primer set and the Qiagen OneStep RT-PCR kit. Blood samples also contained most of the expanded thyroid clonotypes (frequency above 0.001), which suggests that blood repertoires may reflect thyroid immune responses. In cross-validation, a model built on a 13 V-J signature told ophthalmopathy apart from stable hyperthyroidism with approximately 90% sensitivity and around 84% specificity, and in testing the same model reached 80%/75%. In validation, progression to ophthalmopathy was predicted by the model with roughly 69% sensitivity and around 76% specificity, a median of about 6.8 months before onset. To identify distinguishing TCR V-J signatures, a discovery cohort of around 100 patients was used, comprising 40 to 45 with Graves' ophthalmopathy and about 59 with stable Graves' hyperthyroidism. Whether ophthalmopathy could be predicted prospectively was tested in an independent validation cohort made up of roughly 19 hyperthyroidism patients plus 17 patients who later progressed to ophthalmopathy. The 80 to 100 discovery patients were randomly divided into training and test sets at a 7:3 ratio. In addition, the study compared T-cell repertoires in thyroid tissue and in blood from 6 or 7 Graves' hyperthyroidism patients. Once sampling was done, hyperthyroidism patients were given methimazole at a starting dose of 30 mg daily, whereas ophthalmopathy patients were given high-dose intravenous methylprednisolone. A second multiplex PCR round built the libraries, followed by size selection and purification. Paired-end sequencing of the libraries was performed with 100 bp reads on an Illumina HiSeq2000. SOAPnuke was used to process the raw data, throwing out any read that contained adapters or uncalled bases, had a mean Phred below 15, or lacked an exact constant-primer or identifier match. High-quality paired reads were merged with COPE v1.2.5, and unique nucleotide sequences were defined as clonotypes. MiTCR v1.1 was used to align the clonotypes against IMGT TRBV, TRBD and TRBJ reference segments. Analysis was restricted to V-J combinations with a frequency above 0.0001, which covered roughly 99% of repertoires. A TCS score was defined as the ratio between F50 (clonal expansion) and ExV (chaos), using BLOSUM62-based TCRdist between CDR3 peptides within each V-J. Welch's t-statistics and random forest reduced 500 to 650 V-J features to under 15, which were used in a naive Bayes classifier (R e1071). Sample size was not statistically predetermined, and investigators were not blinded to group allocation. The paper reports TCR Vbeta CDR3 sequencing of more than 120 peripheral blood samples: around 41 ophthalmopathy, approximately 74 hyperthyroidism and around 17 progressor patients.

The TCR was taken from a woman aged 18-30 years with Graves disease. Donor details come from another sample of the same person, matched by shared clones. The V gene is TRBV6-2 or TRBV6-3 and the J gene is TRBJ1-5, with no confident D gene call. The source was peripheral blood mononuclear cells (PBMCs), collected at new diagnosis, from a patient treated with antithyroid drugs. The CDR3 in this case is CASSYGIDQPQHF. The sequenced DNA is TGTGCCAGCAGTTACGGGATAGATCAGCCCCAGCATTTT.